Presented here are 26 T cell receptor beta chains from one specimen sequenced in a study of control samples from healthy donors and cancer patients. Sequencing used immunoSEQ multiplex PCR; TCRdb keeps in-frame clones, though not all of them. The table includes about 35,000 clones, approximately 93% detected once. The source material was PBMCs. Every receptor here comes from a man aged 35-49 years with colorectal cancer.

The V call is TRBV27, the J call TRBJ1-2, with 7 bases aligning to TRBD1. Germline lookup yields CDR1 MNHEY and CDR2 SMNVEV (reference sequence). CDR3 length: 14 amino acids. V lost 5 bases to trimming and J lost 1 base; unmatched junction nucleotides: 4. The CDR3 region is CASSQDRVNYGYTF. CDR3 bases: TGTGCCAGCAGTCAAGACAGGGTTAACTATGGCTACACCTTC.

The chain has TRBV6-5 and TRBJ1-5, with D tentatively TRBD1 (5 bases). There are 14 residues in the CDR3. Germline V gives CDR1 MNHEY, CDR2 SVGAGI. V was cut by 5 bases and J by 1 base, with 9 bases left in between. CDR3 amino acids: CASSRRQSNQPQHF. The CDR3 DNA follows: TGTGCCAGCAGTCGACGACAGAGCAATCAGCCCCAGCATTTT.

This clone was detected only once. The CDR3 DNA sequence: TGTGCCAGCAGCGCCCGGGACAGCACTTTCTCTGGGGCCAACGTCCTGACTTTC. Protein: CASSARDSTFSGANVLTF. This chain uses TRBV14 with TRBJ2-6, with 7 bases aligning to TRBD1. From germline, CDR1 is SGHDN and CDR2 FVKESK. Trimming took 5 bases from V and 0 from J; bases not matched to a gene: 10. The CDR3 has 18 amino acids.

A single count supports this clone. The rearrangement joins TRBV29-1 to TRBJ1-6; TRBD1 matches 8 bases. V lost 7 bases, J lost 5 bases, and 4 bases stayed unmatched. This CDR3 is built from 13 residues. Per the germline V gene, CDR1 is SQVTM and CDR2 is ANQGSEA. The CDR3 region is CSARTGNNSPLHF. DNA of the CDR3: TGCAGCGCTAGGACAGGGAATAATTCACCCCTCCACTTT.

This clone has only a few counts. The rearrangement uses TRBV7-3 and TRBJ1-6, with D maybe TRBD1 (6 bases). The germline V and J ends were trimmed by 5 bases and 8 bases, with 13 bases remaining between them. The CDR3 loop spans 14 amino acids. Germline V gene lookup returns CDR1 SGHTA and CDR2 FQGTGA. The chain's CDR3 is CASSVQGRDSPLHF. In DNA, the CDR3 is TGTGCCAGCAGCGTCCAGGGGCGCGATTCACCCCTCCACTTT.

The genes are TRBV7-9 and TRBJ1-3; D unresolved. This CDR3 contains 14 residues. V gave up 6 bases and J gave up 8 bases, with 17 bases separating them. Per germline, CDR1 SEHNR and CDR2 FQNEAQ (reference sequence). The DNA of the CDR3 is TGTGCCAGCAGACCCGCGGGGTTGACGGACACCATATATTTT. Its protein product is CASRPAGLTDTIYF.

The rearrangement links TRBV6-2 or TRBV6-3 to TRBJ1-1; D gene uncertain. In germline, CDR1 is MNHEY, CDR2 SVGEGT. The ends were cut back, 5 bases at V and 4 bases at J, with 11 bases in the middle. This CDR3 comprises 13 residues. The CDR3 DNA sequence: TGTGCCAGCAGTCAATATTGGGGCACTGAAGCTTTCTTT. Protein: CASSQYWGTEAFF.

V is TRBV5-1 and J is TRBJ1-5; D is unresolved. The V end was cut by 4 bases, the J end by 4 bases, with 9 bases between. In germline, CDR1 is SGHRS, CDR2 YFSETQ. The CDR3 extends over 13 amino acids. CDR3 sequence (DNA): TGCGCCAGCAGCCTCGGGCTTAATCAGCCCCAGCATTTT. This translates into CASSLGLNQPQHF.

The chain has TRBV9 and TRBJ1-3; D gene ambiguous. Trimming cost V 0 bases and J 0 bases, with 13 bases left between them. Germline-derived CDR1 and CDR2 are SGDLS and YYNGEE. This CDR3 spans 17 amino acids. The CDR3 reads CASSVEGQSHSGNTIYF. CDR3 in DNA: TGTGCCAGCAGCGTAGAAGGGCAATCTCACTCTGGAAACACCATATATTTT.

The chain employs TRBV7-2 and TRBJ2-3; TRBD2 is a possible D gene (7 bases). Germline values: CDR1 SGHTA, CDR2 FQGNSA. This CDR3 has 15 residues. Deletions cut 3 bases from V and 1 base from J, with 11 bases between. The CDR3 is CASSFAGARTDTQYF. CDR3 in DNA: TGTGCCAGCAGCTTCGCGGGGGCCCGCACAGATACGCAGTATTTT.

This clone came up a few times. J is TRBJ1-5 and V is TRBV11-2; TRBD1 agrees at 7 bases. CDR3 size: 14 residues. The ends lost 5 bases at V and 7 bases at J; junction bases unmatched: 8. Germline loops: CDR1 SGHAT, CDR2 FQNNGV. The CDR3 sequence: CASSETGAGQPQHF. The CDR3 region has the DNA TGTGCCAGCAGCGAAACAGGGGCTGGGCAGCCCCAGCATTTT.

J is TRBJ2-1 and V is TRBV4-3; D may correspond to TRBD1 or TRBD2 (5 bases each). CDR3 size: 15 residues. The V gene's germline CDR1 is LGHNA and CDR2 YSLEER. Trimming took 2 bases from V and 0 from J, leaving 8 bases between them. The CDR3 DNA reads as TGCGCCAGCAGCCAACGAGGGGCCTCCTACAATGAGCAGTTCTTC. Translating gives CASSQRGASYNEQFF.

The V and J genes are TRBV6-2 or TRBV6-3 and TRBJ2-7; perhaps TRBD1 as D (6 bases). The germline V gene encodes CDR1 MNHEY and CDR2 SVGEGT. V was clipped by 4 bases and J by 2 bases, with 12 bases between them. CDR3 length equals 14 residues. CDR3 bases: TGTGCCAGCAGTTCCTGGGACATCACCTACGAGCAGTACTTC. Translated, it gives CASSSWDITYEQYF.

This clone was seen just once. This chain connects TRBV27 to TRBJ2-7; a weak D match, TRBD2 (6 bases). This CDR3 spans 15 amino acids. CDR1 and CDR2 (germline): MNHEY, SMNVEV (reference sequence). Trimming stripped 2 bases from V and 2 bases from J, with 13 bases between. CDR3 residues: CASSLKRGVPYEQYF. The CDR3 nucleotides are TGTGCCAGCAGTTTAAAGCGCGGGGTACCCTACGAGCAGTACTTC.

V usage is TRBV5-1 and J usage is TRBJ1-2; 7 nucleotides agree with TRBD1. This CDR3 comprises 15 residues. V lost 3 bases to trimming and J lost 0 bases; unmatched junction nucleotides: 5. Germline V lookup: CDR1 SGHRS, CDR2 YFSETQ. CDR3 protein: CASSSTGISNYGYTF. The CDR3, as DNA: TGCGCCAGCAGCTCGACAGGGATATCTAACTATGGCTACACCTTC.

The chain carries TRBV7-3 and TRBJ1-3, with D possibly TRBD1 on 6 matching bases. Germline loops: CDR1 SGHTA, CDR2 FQGTGA. Trimming left V 1 base short and J 0 bases short, with 10 bases between. The CDR3 consists of 16 residues. CDR3 residues: CASSLSPQGSGNTIYF. For the CDR3, the DNA is TGTGCCAGCAGCTTAAGTCCACAGGGCTCTGGAAACACCATATATTTT.

This rearrangement joins TRBV3-1 (or the pseudogene TRBV3-2) to TRBJ2-5; 12 bases fit TRBD2. The J segment lost 2 bases and the V segment lost 4 bases, leaving 5 bases of the junction unmatched. Germline V gene lookup returns CDR1 LGHDT and CDR2 YNNKEL (reference sequence). The CDR3 contains 16 residues. CDR3 residues: CASSRRTSGAQETQYF. DNA of the CDR3: TGTGCCAGCAGCCGGAGGACTAGCGGGGCACAAGAGACCCAGTACTTC.

This clone appeared once. This chain connects TRBV27 to TRBJ1-5, with D hard to call. Germline V lookup: CDR1 MNHEY, CDR2 SMNVEV (reference sequence). This CDR3 region has 15 residues. The ends were cut back, 6 bases at V and 1 base at J, with 13 bases in the middle. CDR3 in DNA: TGTGCCAGCAGCCCCATAGCAATAAGCAATCAGCCCCAGCATTTT. This codes for CASSPIAISNQPQHF.

This chain joins TRBV6-5 and TRBJ1-5; D unresolved. Germline CDR1 MNHEY, CDR2 SVGAGI. Trimming cost V 7 bases and J 9 bases, with 22 bases left between them. The CDR3 is 15 amino acids. This CDR3 reads CASTLDLAGFSPQHF. Here the CDR3 DNA reads TGTGCCAGCACCCTTGACCTGGCCGGATTTTCGCCCCAGCATTTT.

The chain links TRBV4-3 to TRBJ1-2; D may be TRBD1 (6 bases). The CDR3 contains 14 residues. The germline gives CDR1 LGHNA, CDR2 YSLEER. Between the trimmed V and J ends, which lost 6 bases and 0 bases, there was a span of 11 bases. The CDR3 nucleotides are TGCGCCAGCAGTGGACAGTTGACTAACTATGGCTACACCTTC. The encoded protein is CASSGQLTNYGYTF.

The chain has TRBV30 and TRBJ1-1, with TRBD1 identical over 8 bases. The V gene end was trimmed by 2 bases and the J gene end by 4 bases; junction bases not matched to a gene: 3. The CDR3 loop spans 13 amino acids. The germline V gene encodes CDR1 GTSNPN and CDR2 SVGIG (reference sequence). CDR3 nucleotides: TGTGCCTGGAGTCCAGACAGGGGCACTGAAGCTTTCTTT. It translates to CAWSPDRGTEAFF.

The J gene is TRBJ2-1, the V gene TRBV4-2, with 8 nucleotides matching TRBD2. The germline gives CDR1 LGHNA, CDR2 YNFKEQ. The CDR3 is made up of 15 amino acids. V trimming: 6 bases; J trimming: 5 bases; junction bases outside the gene matches: 9. As DNA, the CDR3 is TGTGCCAGCAGTCCAAGCACTAGCGGCGACAATGAGCAGTTCTTC. Its translation is CASSPSTSGDNEQFF.

The genes are TRBV6-6 and TRBJ2-2; D ambiguous. CDR1 and CDR2 from the germline V gene are MNHNY and SVGAGI (reference sequence). Trimming stripped 6 bases from V and 1 base from J, with 9 bases between. The CDR3 contains 14 residues. CDR3 in DNA: TGTGCCAGCAGCCTTCATTGGAACACCGGGGAGCTGTTTTTT. Translating gives CASSLHWNTGELFF.

The chain is built from TRBV27 and TRBJ2-1, with 9 nucleotides matching TRBD2. CDR1 is MNHEY and CDR2 is SMNVEV in the germline V gene (reference sequence). This CDR3 is built from 14 residues. J gave up 7 bases and V 5 bases, and 6 bases lay outside the gene matches. This CDR3 reads CASSRGGAENEQFF. CDR3 nucleotides: TGTGCCAGCAGTCGCGGGGGGGCCGAAAATGAGCAGTTCTTC.

This chain connects TRBV5-8 to TRBJ1-1; the match to TRBD1 covers 8 bases. Germline CDR1 reads SGHTS; CDR2 reads YDEGEE. The CDR3 spans 17 residues. Trimming at V came to 3 bases and at J to 0 bases, leaving 10 bases not matched to a gene. The CDR3: CASSSGQGKPMNTEAFF. CDR3 in DNA: TGTGCCAGCAGCTCTGGACAGGGTAAACCTATGAACACTGAAGCTTTCTTT.

The chain links TRBV5-6 to TRBJ2-3; 7 bases map to TRBD1. V dropped 3 bases and J dropped 2; count of bases not matched to a gene: 6. The CDR3 length is 15 residues. The germline V gene has CDR1 SGHDT and CDR2 YYEEEE. As DNA, the CDR3 is TGTGCCAGCAGCTCGGGACAGCTCTACACAGATACGCAGTATTTT. Residues: CASSSGQLYTDTQYF.